The 25 T cell receptor beta chains presented below share a single source sample, sequenced in a study of blood T cell repertoires in COVID-19. Clones were sequenced by immunoSEQ multiplex PCR, and TCRdb holds only the in-frame ones, with some missing. The sample yields 350,000 to 450,000 clones, 70% to 90% seen once. The sample was peripheral blood. Receptor source: a woman aged 55-70 years with COVID-19, enrolled during active disease.

This clone was found once. No DNA is shown, since the ends of the CDR3 on it are uncertain; the CDR3 is the one TCRdb lists. The chain carries TRBV30 and TRBJ1-5; TRBD1, the D gene given by the table, was not confirmed from the DNA. Germline assignment: CDR1 GTSNPN and CDR2 SVGIG (reference sequence). The CDR3 is 17 residues long, counting both termini. Here the CDR3 reads CACSAGQGAYSNQPQHF.

The rearrangement joins TRBV4-2 to TRBJ2-1; 10 bases are shared with TRBD2. Trimming cost V 3 bases and J 1 base; bases outside gene matches: 3. The V gene's germline CDR1 is LGHNA and CDR2 YNFKEQ. This CDR3 spans 16 amino acids. CDR3 protein: CASSQEAGGSYNEQFF. The CDR3 region has the DNA TGTGCCAGCAGCCAGGAAGCGGGGGGGTCCTACAATGAGCAGTTCTTC.

CDR3 sequence (DNA): TGTGCCAGCGGAGAGGCGATAGCACACAATGAGCAGTTCTTC. Protein sequence: CASGEAIAHNEQFF. The chain recombines TRBV19 with TRBJ2-1; no clear D. V was cut by 9 bases and J by 5 bases, with 17 bases left in between. The CDR3 length is 14 residues. Germline lookup yields CDR1 LNHDA and CDR2 SQIVND (reference sequence). The entire variable domain, with the rest obtained from reference TRBV19 and TRBJ2-1, is as follows: DGGITQSPKYLFRKEGQNVTLSCEQNLNHDAMYWYRQDPGQGLRLIYYSQIVNDFQKGDIAEGYSVSREKKESFPLTVTSAQKNPTAFYLCASGEAIAHNEQFFGPGTRLTVL.

The chain links TRBV7-3 to TRBJ1-2; D may be TRBD1 (6 bases). Germline values: CDR1 SGHTA, CDR2 FQGTGA. V gave up 5 bases and J gave up 8 bases, with 39 bases separating them. This CDR3 has 21 residues. The CDR3 bases are TGTGCCAGCAGCCCCTCGCGGGGGGCATCGGGGGATGCGAACCACTTAAGGGGCTACACCTTC. It is translated as CASSPSRGASGDANHLRGYTF.

In its sample, this clone was seen once. This chain uses TRBV2 with TRBJ1-1, with a possible D match to TRBD1 (6 bases). Germline V gene data show CDR1 as SNHLY and CDR2 as FYNNEI. The CDR3 has 13 amino acids. Trimming pared 10 bases from V and 3 bases from J, leaving 15 bases between. CDR3 coding DNA: TGTGCCACTATAAGGGACACTTACACTGAAGCTTTCTTT. As protein: CATIRDTYTEAFF.

CDR3 in DNA: TGTGCCAGCAGCCAGGAGGACGCGAACTATGGCTACACCTTC. This codes for CASSQEDANYGYTF. The chain joins TRBV3-1 (or the pseudogene TRBV3-2) to TRBJ1-2; no definite D call. The CDR3 is 14 residues long. Trimming cost V 3 bases and J 2 bases, with 10 bases left between them. Germline CDR1 reads LGHDT; CDR2 reads YNNKEL (reference sequence).

This clone has only one observation. The rearrangement joins TRBV29-1 to TRBJ1-2; 7 positions match TRBD1. V was clipped by 7 bases and J by 4 bases; unmatched bases: 9. The CDR3 totals 13 residues. Per the germline V gene, CDR1 is SQVTM and CDR2 is ANQGSEA. The CDR3 spells CSAIGGPSYGYTF. CDR3 nucleotides: TGCAGCGCCATAGGGGGCCCCAGCTATGGCTACACCTTC.

This chain connects TRBV6-2 or TRBV6-3 to TRBJ1-1, with D uncertain. With 0 bases removed from V and 4 bases from J, the gap between germline ends came to 24 bases. CDR1 and CDR2 from the germline V gene are MNHEY and SVGEGT. CDR3 length: 19 residues. CDR3 nucleotides: TGTGCCAGCAGTTACTCGAGTAGGTCGGAGGCAGGCTCCGGCACTGAAGCTTTCTTT. This codes for CASSYSSRSEAGSGTEAFF.

This chain links TRBV12-5 with TRBJ2-1, with 8 nucleotides matching TRBD2. The length of the CDR3 is 14 residues. V was clipped by 6 bases and J by 0 bases; unmatched bases: 1. Germline V gene sequence: CDR1 LGHNT, CDR2 FRNRAP. CDR3 bases: TGTGCTAGTGGGCGGGGGGCCTCCTACAATGAGCAGTTCTTC. Its translation: CASGRGASYNEQFF.

The chain recombines TRBV18 with TRBJ2-5; D possibly corresponds to TRBD2 (6 bases). Per germline, CDR1 KGHSH and CDR2 LQKENI. The V gene lost 6 bases and the J gene lost 4 bases, with 9 bases spanning the gap. The CDR3 consists of 12 residues. The CDR3 sequence is CASSRLGETQYF. The CDR3 region has the DNA TGTGCCAGCTCCAGACTAGGAGAGACCCAGTACTTC.

The rearrangement joins TRBV27 to TRBJ2-7; TRBD1 aligns across 12 bases. Germline-derived CDR1 and CDR2 are MNHEY and SMNVEV (reference sequence). This CDR3 has 15 residues. The junction had 9 bases not matched to a gene; V was cut back by 5 bases and J by 7 bases. CDR3 sequence reads: CASSTGDRGLREQYF. The CDR3 DNA is TGTGCCAGCAGTACCGGGGACAGGGGGCTTCGAGAGCAGTACTTC.

CDR3 nucleotides: TGTGCCAGCAGCTTGGCACAGGGGGTGGGCACAGATACGCAGTATTTT. Residues: CASSLAQGVGTDTQYF. J is TRBJ2-3 and V is TRBV5-4; 8 nucleotides align to TRBD1. Trimming at V came to 0 bases and at J to 1 base, leaving 4 bases not matched to a gene. The CDR3 totals 16 residues. The germline V gene encodes CDR1 SGHNT and CDR2 YYREEE (reference sequence).

The chain carries TRBV9 and TRBJ2-7; the match to TRBD1 covers 9 bases. CDR1 is SGDLS, CDR2 YYNGEE, per germline. The CDR3 has 13 residues. V was pared by 3 bases and J by 7 bases, with 5 bases of the junction left unmatched. Here the CDR3 reads CASSAGTGREQYF. Here the CDR3 DNA reads TGTGCCAGCAGCGCGGGGACAGGGAGGGAGCAGTACTTC.

The rearrangement uses TRBV6-1 and TRBJ2-7; D possibly corresponds to TRBD1 (6 bases). The CDR3 totals 13 residues. The V end was cut by 3 bases, the J end by 2 bases, with 8 bases between. The germline gives CDR1 MNHNS, CDR2 SASEGT. The chain's CDR3 is CASSDGQTYEQYF. In DNA, the CDR3 is TGTGCCAGCAGTGATGGACAGACCTACGAGCAGTACTTC.

The chain uses TRBV4-1 and TRBJ2-3; 13 nucleotides line up with TRBD2. Germline V gives CDR1 MGHRA, CDR2 YSYEKL. The CDR3 has 16 residues. V lost 3 bases and J lost 6; bases outside the gene matches: 6. Here the CDR3 reads CASSQRTSGGGDTQYF. The CDR3 bases are TGCGCCAGCAGCCAGAGGACTAGCGGGGGAGGGGATACGCAGTATTTT.

V gene TRBV11-3 combines with J gene TRBJ2-3; D remains unclear. The V gene lost 1 base and the J gene lost 9 bases, with 8 bases spanning the gap. The CDR3 is 12 residues long. Germline CDR1 SGHNT, CDR2 YENEEA. DNA for the CDR3: TGTGCCAGCAGCTTAGTCCCCCCAACGCAGTATTTT. Its protein is CASSLVPPTQYF.

This clone was picked up a small number of times. This chain links TRBV5-1 with TRBJ1-5, with a possible D match to TRBD1 (6 bases). Germline V gene sequence: CDR1 SGHRS, CDR2 YFSETQ. The CDR3 has 15 residues. Trimming cost V 4 bases and J 5 bases, with 16 bases left between them. The CDR3 sequence is CASSLQGPSDQPQHF. The DNA of the CDR3 is TGCGCCAGCAGCCTACAGGGACCCTCGGATCAGCCCCAGCATTTT. The whole variable domain, remainder taken from reference TRBV5-1 and TRBJ1-5, is KAGVTQTPRYLIKTRGQQVTLSCSPISGHRSVSWYQQTPGQGLQFLFEYFSETQRNKGNFPGRFSGRQFSNSRSEMNVSTLELGDSALYLCASSLQGPSDQPQHFGDGTRLSIL.

The chain is built from TRBV11-2 and TRBJ2-1, with 8 nucleotides matching TRBD2. The CDR3 is 16 amino acids. The germline CDR1 and CDR2 sequences are SGHAT and FQNNGV. Germline trimming cut 2 bases from V and 0 bases from J; bases unmatched to any gene: 3. CDR3 in amino acids: CASSLMAGGSYNEQFF. The CDR3, as DNA: TGTGCCAGCAGCTTAATGGCGGGGGGCTCCTACAATGAGCAGTTCTTC.

The chain carries TRBV5-1 and TRBJ2-5, with a tentative D call TRBD1 (5 bases). This CDR3 is built from 14 residues. Trimming pared 5 bases from V and 5 bases from J, leaving 16 bases between. Germline CDR1 is SGHRS and CDR2 is YFSETQ. The CDR3: CASSPGRAAETQYF. The DNA of the CDR3 is TGCGCCAGCAGTCCGGGCAGGGCGGCGGAGACCCAGTACTTC.

CDR3 residues: CASSPRTSGGAVGETQYF. In nucleotides, the CDR3 is TGTGCCAGCAGTCCACGGACTAGCGGGGGGGCAGTTGGAGAGACCCAGTACTTC. The chain has TRBV13 and TRBJ2-5; TRBD2 matches 15 bases. The CDR3 has 18 amino acids. Germline-derived CDR1 and CDR2 are PRHDT and FYEKMQ (reference sequence). The junction had 12 bases not matched to a gene; V was cut back by 6 bases and J by 4 bases.

This clone was seen a handful of times. The chain employs TRBV3-1 (or the pseudogene TRBV3-2) and TRBJ2-7; the D gene is possibly TRBD2 (6 bases). V lost 4 bases and J 6 bases, leaving 13 bases between the germline ends. The CDR3 is made up of 13 amino acids. Germline V gene sequence: CDR1 LGHDT, CDR2 YNNKEL (reference sequence). The CDR3 DNA is TGTGCCAGCAGCCTAAGGAGGGGTGGCGAGCAGTACTTC. It is translated as CASSLRRGGEQYF.

The chain employs TRBV21-1 and TRBJ1-4; the D call TRBD1 from the table was never checked on the DNA. TRBV21-1 is tagged as a pseudogene. The CDR3 consists of 16 residues. For the CDR3, the DNA is TGTGCCAGCAGCAAAGAGGACAGGGTGTTAGCTGAAAAACTGTTTTTT. Protein: CASSKEDRVLAEKLFF.

This clone has just a few counts. V and J are TRBV30 and TRBJ2-4, with a possible D match to TRBD1 (5 bases). Deletions cut 7 bases from V and 0 bases from J, with 10 bases between. This CDR3 is 13 amino acids long. The germline gives CDR1 GTSNPN, CDR2 SVGIG (reference sequence). CDR3 nucleotide sequence: TGTGCCTCAGAAGGGGTAGCCAAAAACATTCAGTACTTC. Amino acid sequence: CASEGVAKNIQYF.

CDR3 bases: TGTGCCAGCAGCCAAATGGGGGCGGGGGACCAGTACTTC. This codes for CASSQMGAGDQYF. This chain uses TRBV3-1 (or the pseudogene TRBV3-2) with TRBJ2-5, with D tentatively TRBD2 (7 bases). This CDR3 spans 13 amino acids. The germline gives CDR1 LGHDT, CDR2 YNNKEL (reference sequence). V shed 2 bases and J shed 10 bases, with 14 bases lying between them.

The rearrangement joins TRBV27 to TRBJ1-1; D call uncertain. Germline lookup yields CDR1 MNHEY and CDR2 SMNVEV (reference sequence). V was shortened by 2 bases and J by 3 bases, with 10 bases between the two germline ends. The CDR3 is 14 residues long. CDR3 nucleotide sequence: TGTGCCAGCAGTTTAGGTTCGGGGTACACTGAAGCTTTCTTT. It translates to CASSLGSGYTEAFF.